Listed here are 22 T cell receptor beta chains from one sample, sequenced in a study of T-cell memory formation after mild COVID-19. MiXCR, applied by TCRdb to the 5' RACE reads, yields one record per CDR3 protein. Of 350,000 to 500,000 distinct CDR3 sequences listed, under 25% were seen once; the top ten hold about an eighth. Source material: PBMCs or a T cell subset sorted from them (not recorded which). The source is an adult woman who had mild COVID-19 (a few samples of this study predate the infection). Cell type and time point are not known.

This clonotype has more than one count but fewer than ten. The genes are TRBV5-1 and TRBJ2-1, with D hard to call. V lost 0 bases and J 0 bases, leaving 13 bases between the germline ends. There are 17 residues in the CDR3. In germline, CDR1 is SGHRS, CDR2 YFSETQ. The CDR3 region is CASSLGPLVSSYNEQFF. CDR3 coding DNA: TGCGCCAGCAGCTTGGGCCCTCTCGTTAGCTCCTACAATGAGCAGTTCTTC.

This clonotype came up a few times. The rearrangement links TRBV7-6 to TRBJ2-5; D not certain. The CDR3 runs to 12 residues. Germline loops: CDR1 SGHVS, CDR2 FNYEAQ. V shed 8 bases and J shed 3 bases, with 10 bases lying between them. The CDR3 sequence is CASSRPEETQYF. CDR3 sequence (DNA): TGTGCCAGCTCTAGGCCCGAAGAGACCCAGTACTTC.

This clonotype has a handful of counts. CDR3 amino acids: CASSRTRLSTEAFF. DNA of the CDR3: TGTGCCAGCAGCAGGACAAGGTTGTCCACTGAAGCTTTCTTT. The J gene is TRBJ1-1, the V gene TRBV12-3 or TRBV12-4; D possibly corresponds to TRBD1 (5 bases). The CDR3 has 14 amino acids. V dropped 6 bases and J dropped 4 bases, with 15 bases sitting between them.

The CDR3 bases are TGTGCCAGCAGCACGGGACTAGTAACCTACAATGAGCAGTTCTTC. It is translated as CASSTGLVTYNEQFF. The V gene is TRBV7-6, the J gene TRBJ2-1; 8 nucleotides line up with TRBD2. V lost 5 bases, J lost 2 bases, and 5 bases stayed unmatched. Germline CDR1 reads SGHVS; CDR2 reads FNYEAQ. The CDR3 totals 15 residues.

This clonotype turned up a few times. The chain recombines TRBV5-1 with TRBJ2-5, with TRBD1 matching over 10 bases. CDR3 length: 15 amino acids. Germline trimming cut 4 bases from V and 1 base from J; bases unmatched to any gene: 4. From germline, CDR1 is SGHRS and CDR2 YFSETQ. CDR3 amino acids: CASSLDRGIQETQYF. The CDR3 DNA reads as TGCGCCAGCAGCCTGGACAGGGGGATCCAAGAGACCCAGTACTTC.

The J gene is TRBJ1-1, the V gene TRBV29-1; perhaps TRBD1 as D (5 bases). Germline CDR1 SQVTM, CDR2 ANQGSEA. This CDR3 comprises 13 residues. V dropped 5 bases and J dropped 0 bases, with 10 bases sitting between them. Written as DNA, the CDR3 is TGCAGCGTTCGGGGGACTTTGAACACTGAAGCTTTCTTT. Its translation: CSVRGTLNTEAFF.

Only a few counts were recorded for this clonotype. The chain uses TRBV12-3 or TRBV12-4 and TRBJ2-7; 10 positions match TRBD2. V shed 5 bases, J shed 3 bases, and the junction held 13 bases outside the gene matches. The CDR3 spans 17 residues. The DNA of the CDR3 is TGTGCCAGCAGTCCCCCTCTCCTAGCGGGAGCTCGCTACGAGCAGTACTTC. Translated, it gives CASSPPLLAGARYEQYF.

The V call is TRBV19, the J call TRBJ1-6; TRBD1 matches 7 bases. Germline loops: CDR1 LNHDA, CDR2 SQIVND (reference sequence). CDR3 length: 14 amino acids. V shed 4 bases and J 6 bases; nucleotides not matched to a gene: 3. The DNA of the CDR3 is TGTGCCAGTAGTACCCGACAGGGTAATTCACCCCTCCACTTT. This translates into CASSTRQGNSPLHF.

The gene calls are TRBV6-6 and TRBJ2-3; 9 bases agree with TRBD1. The CDR3 has 16 residues. Per the germline V gene, CDR1 is MNHNY and CDR2 is SVGAGI (reference sequence). Trimming removed 2 bases from V and 4 bases from J; junction bases left unmatched: 7. In nucleotides, the CDR3 is TGTGCCAGCAGTTACACCGGGACAGGGAGACCAGATACGCAGTATTTT. This codes for CASSYTGTGRPDTQYF.

This clonotype was detected a few times. The CDR3 DNA reads TGTGCCAGCAGTGGCTCCTACTCGGCGGCGCGGTTCTTC. Its protein product is CASSGSYSAARFF. V gene TRBV25-1 combines with J gene TRBJ2-1; unclear D gene. The CDR3 runs 13 residues. With 4 bases removed from V and 15 bases from J, the gap between germline ends came to 19 bases. Per the germline V gene, CDR1 is MGHDK and CDR2 is SYGVNS.

This chain connects TRBV24-1 to TRBJ2-7; no firm D call. The CDR3 is 12 residues long. Trimming cost V 1 base and J 7 bases, with 7 bases left between them. Germline V gene sequence: CDR1 KGHDR, CDR2 SFDVKD. In nucleotides, the CDR3 is TGTGCCACCAGTGATTTATCGAGGGAGCAGTACTTC. It translates to CATSDLSREQYF.

The rearrangement joins TRBV27 to TRBJ2-5; tentative D call: TRBD2 (5 bases). V lost 6 bases to trimming and J lost 4 bases, with 15 bases between them. Germline V lookup: CDR1 MNHEY, CDR2 SMNVEV (reference sequence). CDR3 length: 14 amino acids. CDR3 loop: CASRPTGISETQYF. CDR3 sequence (DNA): TGTGCCAGCAGACCGACGGGAATTTCAGAGACCCAGTACTTC.

This clonotype was seen only a few times. The chain has TRBV5-6 and TRBJ2-1, with 9 nucleotides matching TRBD1. V was clipped by 4 bases and J by 10 bases; unmatched bases: 6. CDR1 and CDR2 from the germline V gene are SGHDT and YYEEEE. The CDR3 is 13 residues long. CDR3 DNA: TGTGCCAGCAGCACGGGACAGGGCCTCGAGCAGTTCTTC. Translating gives CASSTGQGLEQFF.

There are many counts of this clonotype. The rearrangement joins TRBV29-1 to TRBJ2-1; 11 bases fit TRBD2. Trimming at V came to 6 bases and at J to 16 bases, leaving 5 bases not matched to a gene. Germline CDR1 and CDR2: SQVTM and ANQGSEA. The CDR3 sequence is 10 residues long. Here the CDR3 reads CSVELAGVFF. Here the CDR3 DNA reads TGCAGCGTAGAACTAGCGGGAGTATTCTTC.

This clonotype has at least ten counts. The J gene is TRBJ2-1, the V gene TRBV6-2 or TRBV6-3, with unresolved D. This CDR3 contains 13 residues. V was trimmed by 8 bases and J by 5 bases, leaving 13 bases between them. Germline assignment: CDR1 MNHEY and CDR2 SVGEGT. For the CDR3, the DNA is TGTGCCAGCTCCAGCGTCCCTCACAATGAGCAGTTCTTC. This translates into CASSSVPHNEQFF.

Here the CDR3 reads CASRYPGSDEQFF. The CDR3 nucleotides read TGCGCCAGCCGATACCCAGGGTCCGATGAGCAGTTCTTC. This chain joins TRBV4-1 and TRBJ2-1; weak D call: TRBD1 (5 bases). This CDR3 contains 13 residues. Trimming pared 8 bases from V and 8 bases from J, leaving 16 bases between. Germline CDR1 reads MGHRA; CDR2 reads YSYEKL.

Remarks on this clonotype: A junction end diverges from the germline sequence, so it may reflect a read error. V usage is TRBV5-6 and J usage is TRBJ1-2; D not resolved. The CDR3 sequence is 15 residues long. Germline V gene data show CDR1 as SGHDT and CDR2 as YYEEEE. CDR3 loop: CASSLDPGIHYGYSF. The CDR3 bases are TGTGCCAGCAGCTTGGATCCTGGGATTCACTATGGCTACTCCTTC. Full variable domain (remainder filled in from reference TRBV5-6 and TRBJ1-2): DAGVTQSPTHLIKTRGQQVTLRCSPKSGHDTVSWYQQALGQGPQFIFQYYEEEERQRGNFPDRFSGHQFPNYSSELNVNALLLGDSALYLCASSLDPGIHYGYSFGSGTRLTVV.

The chain uses TRBV12-3 or TRBV12-4 and TRBJ1-1, with 9 bases that match TRBD1. This CDR3 comprises 13 residues. The ends lost 5 bases at V and 5 bases at J; junction bases unmatched: 3. CDR3 loop: CASSNRGRTEAFF. CDR3 coding DNA: TGTGCCAGCAGTAACAGGGGGCGAACTGAAGCTTTCTTT.

The chain uses TRBV28 and TRBJ1-1, with a possible D match to TRBD1 (5 bases). The V gene lost 5 bases and the J gene lost 5 bases, with 21 bases spanning the gap. CDR1 MDHEN and CDR2 SYDVKM come from the germline V gene. This CDR3 has 16 residues. The chain's CDR3 is CASSLIPDGAKTEAFF. CDR3 nucleotide sequence: TGTGCCAGCAGTCTCATTCCAGATGGGGCGAAGACTGAAGCTTTCTTT. The whole variable domain, remainder taken from reference TRBV28 and TRBJ1-1, is DVKVTQSSRYLVKRTGEKVFLECVQDMDHENMFWYRQDPGLGLRLIYFSYDVKMKEKGDIPEGYSVSREKKERFSLILESASTNQTSMYLCASSLIPDGAKTEAFFGQGTRLTVV.

The J gene is TRBJ2-7, the V gene TRBV20-1; 10 nucleotides line up with TRBD2. The germline gives CDR1 DFQATT, CDR2 SNEGSKA (reference sequence). V lost 4 bases to trimming and J lost 3 bases; unmatched junction nucleotides: 15. This CDR3 contains 17 residues. The CDR3 region is CSATKSRPGLAYYEQYF. CDR3 sequence (DNA): TGCAGTGCTACTAAAAGCAGGCCGGGACTAGCGTACTACGAGCAGTACTTC.

This clonotype was counted many times. The chain recombines TRBV5-1 with TRBJ2-2; D is possibly TRBD1 (5 bases). The CDR3 extends over 16 amino acids. V dropped 3 bases and J dropped 3 bases, with 15 bases sitting between them. The germline gives CDR1 SGHRS, CDR2 YFSETQ. CDR3 bases: TGCGCCAGCAGCTGGACACCCTCTAGGGACACCGGGGAGCTGTTTTTT. Protein product: CASSWTPSRDTGELFF.

The chain joins TRBV10-2 to TRBJ2-5; TRBD2 matches 11 bases. CDR3 length: 13 amino acids. Trimming cost V 8 bases and J 4 bases; bases outside gene matches: 3. Per the germline V gene, CDR1 is WSHSY and CDR2 is SAAADI. CDR3 residues: CASHTSGGETQYF. DNA of the CDR3: TGCGCCAGCCATACTAGCGGGGGAGAGACCCAGTACTTC.